This T cell receptor beta chain is drawn from a study of T-cell reconstitution after alpha-beta-depleted transplantation in children. This clonotype was detected a few times. Its matching antigen is unknown. Preparing the TCRbeta library involved the use of unique molecular identifiers. In TCRdb, the PCR reads were re-called with MiXCR into one record per CDR3 protein. The repertoire has 700,000 to 950,000 distinct CDR3 sequences, less than 20% of them found once; the top ten carry approximately 4.5%. Study outcomes and limitations: At the one-year point after transplant, T-cell counts and TCRbeta diversity were found to come mostly from T cells that had been newly produced. Several hundred expanded graft clones reportedly were the source of alpha-beta T cells about two months after transplant.

Germline V gene sequence: CDR1 MDHEN, CDR2 SYDVKM. V lost 1 base, J lost 7 bases, and 16 bases lay in between. This CDR3 contains 15 residues. This sequence originates from a male patient younger than 18 who had a stem cell transplant for acute lymphoblastic leukemia, so the T cells may come from the graft donor. The gene calls are TRBV28 and TRBJ1-1, with a tentative D call TRBD1 (5 bases). The sample consisted of PBMCs, mostly from graft donor cells, taken 360 days after TCRalphabeta/CD19-depleted stem cell transplant. The CDR3 here is CASSLSPGHQGEAFF. CDR3 nucleotide sequence: TGTGCCAGCAGTTTATCCCCCGGACATCAGGGTGAAGCTTTCTTT.